This T cell receptor (beta chain) came from a study of OX40 agonist ivuxolimab in advanced cancers. Turning to the study itself: Patients were infused with ivuxolimab every 2 weeks at 0.01 to 10 mg/kg. Partial responses were seen in three patients, one with hepatocellular carcinoma and two with cutaneous melanoma. Whole-study findings and limits: Among T cells, CD8+ cells averaged more expanded clones than CD4+ cells.

Repertoires were generated with immunoSEQ multiplex PCR, while TCRdb's copy carries only in-frame clones and drops some. The sample yields more than 65,000 clones, roughly 90% seen once. Notes on this clone: What it binds is not known.

This CDR3 has 14 residues. CDR1 and CDR2 (germline): MNHEY, SMNVEV (reference sequence). The V end lost 6 bases, the J end lost 6 bases, and 18 bases lay between the germline ends. Material: CD4+ or CD8+ T cells sorted from blood, obtained in a trial of the OX40 agonist ivuxolimab. V gene TRBV27 combines with J gene TRBJ2-7, with D perhaps TRBD1 (6 bases). This sequence was found in an adult with an advanced solid tumor such as melanoma, head and neck, liver or kidney cancer. CDR3 DNA: TGTGCCAGCAGCTCCGGGACATTTGGTAGCGAGCAGTACTTC. It translates to CASSSGTFGSEQYF.